The 21 T cell receptor beta chains in this list originate from one sample, sequenced in a study of CD8+CD57+ T cells in acquired aplastic anemia. Genomic DNA templated the TCR beta VDJ and CDR3 profiling. Each CDR3 protein is one row after TCRdb ran MiXCR on the reads. The sample holds some 180,000 distinct CDR3 sequences; 48% are singletons and the top ten take approximately 12%. Sequencing involved patients with CD8+CD57+ cell expansion previously shown by flow cytometry. Material for sequencing was sorted CD4+, CD8+, or CD8+CD57+ T cells (not recorded which) from PBMCs. Receptor source: a human donor with aplastic anemia.

The sample holds a few counts of this clonotype. The J gene is TRBJ1-2, the V gene TRBV19, with D perhaps TRBD1 (5 bases). V lost 7 bases to trimming and J lost 8 bases, with 14 bases between them. The germline gives CDR1 LNHDA, CDR2 SQIVND (reference sequence). The CDR3 is 12 residues long. The CDR3 DNA is TGTGCCAGTACCGCAGGGTTCGTGGGCTACACCTTC. It is translated as CASTAGFVGYTF.

Comment on this clonotype: It may be a read error: a sequence one base away is much more abundant. This chain links TRBV9 with TRBJ1-3; no definite D call. Germline V lookup: CDR1 SGDLS, CDR2 YYNGEE. V lost 3 bases and J lost 6, with 13 bases in between. This CDR3 has 14 residues. CDR3 DNA sequence: TGTGCCAGCAGCGCTTTCTCTAACGAAAACACCATATATTTT. Its translation is CASSAFSNENTIYF.

This clonotype was counted ten times or more. The chain recombines TRBV4-1 with TRBJ1-2; D perhaps matches TRBD1 (6 bases). Trimming took 3 bases from V and 5 from J, leaving 7 bases between them. The CDR3 length is 12 residues. Germline V gene data show CDR1 as MGHRA and CDR2 as YSYEKL. The CDR3: CASSHGQYGYTF. The CDR3 region has the DNA TGCGCCAGCAGCCACGGACAGTATGGCTACACCTTC.

This clonotype was observed a few times. V usage is TRBV2 and J usage is TRBJ2-1; unclear D gene. Germline CDR1 reads SNHLY; CDR2 reads FYNNEI. The CDR3 contains 9 residues. Trimming took off 8 bases at V and 9 bases at J, with 5 bases between the two ends. The CDR3 DNA reads TGTGCCAGCGGACCTGAGCAGTTCTTC. Translated: CASGPEQFF.

In the case of this clonotype: Possible read error: a much larger clone is one base away. The CDR3 spells CASSLRQGPGGTDTQYF. The CDR3 DNA follows: TGTGCCAGTAGTCTACGACAGGGGCCGGGCGGCACAGATACGCAGTATTTT. This chain connects TRBV19 to TRBJ2-3, with 8 bases fitting TRBD1. The CDR3 is made up of 17 amino acids. Losses at the gene ends were 5 bases for V and 1 base for J; bases not matched to a gene: 11. Per the germline V gene, CDR1 is LNHDA and CDR2 is SQIVND (reference sequence).

This clonotype came up many times. The V call is TRBV12-3 or TRBV12-4, the J call TRBJ2-3, with 8 positions matching TRBD2. This CDR3 is 19 amino acids long. The J segment lost 2 bases and the V segment lost 7 bases, leaving 20 bases of the junction unmatched. In DNA, the CDR3 is TGTGCCAGCAAGGTCTGGACCGGTCTGAGCGGGGGCCCCACAGATACGCAGTATTTT. Translating it yields CASKVWTGLSGGPTDTQYF.

Only a few counts were recorded for this clonotype. This rearrangement joins TRBV11-2 to TRBJ2-7; D may be TRBD1 (6 bases). Trimming removed 3 bases from V and 3 bases from J, with 9 bases in between. Germline CDR1 reads SGHAT; CDR2 reads FQNNGV. CDR3 length equals 13 residues. The CDR3 coding sequence is TGTGCCAGCAGCTTCGGACAGATCTACGAGCAGTACTTC. It encodes CASSFGQIYEQYF.

This clonotype was observed at least ten times. The CDR3 DNA reads TGCGCCAGCAGCCATCCGGGACTGAAAAATGAGCAGTTCTTC. Protein product: CASSHPGLKNEQFF. The chain is built from TRBV4-3 and TRBJ2-1; TRBD2 is a possible D gene (6 bases). The CDR3 runs to 14 residues. CDR1 is LGHNA and CDR2 is YSLEER in the germline V gene. V dropped 3 bases and J dropped 7 bases, with 13 bases sitting between them.

The chain links TRBV7-2 to TRBJ1-6; D gene uncertain. This CDR3 has 14 residues. Trimming removed 5 bases at V and 11 bases at J, with 16 bases between. Germline V lookup: CDR1 SGHTA, CDR2 FQGNSA. The CDR3 DNA reads as TGTGCCAGCAGCAAAGTTGCATGGGCCGCACCCCTCCACTTT. Protein product: CASSKVAWAAPLHF.

The rearrangement joins TRBV2 to TRBJ1-2; no firm D call. Germline-derived CDR1 and CDR2 are SNHLY and FYNNEI. The V end was cut by 4 bases, the J end by 7 bases, with 7 bases between. The CDR3 contains 11 residues. CDR3 DNA sequence: TGTGCCAGCAGTGGGCTGGGTGGCTACACCTTC. Translation gives CASSGLGGYTF.

This clonotype was seen only a few times. The genes are TRBV30 and TRBJ2-3; D may correspond to TRBD1 or TRBD2 (5 bases each). V shed 3 bases and J shed 0 bases, with 10 bases lying between them. CDR3 size: 14 residues. Germline CDR1 and CDR2: GTSNPN and SVGIG (reference sequence). DNA for the CDR3: TGTGCCTGGAGCTCGGGGACCAGCACAGATACGCAGTATTTT. It specifies CAWSSGTSTDTQYF.

About this clonotype: At one end, the junction sequence differs from germline, possibly due to a read error. The V and J genes are TRBV7-7 and TRBJ2-3; 8 bases match TRBD1. Germline V gene data show CDR1 as SSHAT and CDR2 as FNYEAQ (reference sequence). The CDR3 is 14 amino acids. In DNA, the CDR3 is TGTGCTAGCAGCTTACAGGGGGTCCAAGATACGCAGTATTTT. Its translation: CASSLQGVQDTQYF.

This chain connects TRBV24-1 to TRBJ1-4; D uncertain. The germline CDR1 and CDR2 sequences are KGHDR and SFDVKD. V gave up 0 bases and J gave up 8 bases, with 6 bases separating them. The CDR3 has 13 amino acids. The CDR3: CATSDLQEEKLFF. The CDR3 nucleotides read TGTGCCACCAGTGATTTGCAGGAAGAAAAACTGTTTTTT.

The V call is TRBV28, the J call TRBJ2-2; 8 bases line up with TRBD1. This CDR3 has 15 residues. Looked up from germline, CDR1 is MDHEN and CDR2 is SYDVKM. J was trimmed by 3 bases and V by 4 bases; bases with no gene match: 4. This chain's CDR3 is CASSSGQGDTGELFF. CDR3 coding DNA: TGTGCCAGCAGTTCTGGACAGGGAGACACCGGGGAGCTGTTTTTT.

Turning to this clonotype: This may be a read error: a much more frequent sequence differs by one nucleotide. The chain links TRBV4-1 to TRBJ1-2, with D perhaps matching TRBD1 (6 bases). From germline, CDR1 is MGHRA and CDR2 YSYEKL. V lost 5 bases to trimming and J lost 3 bases, with 16 bases between them. The CDR3 runs 15 residues. This chain's CDR3 is CASSKIVEGDYGYTF. The CDR3 region has the DNA TGCGCCAGCAGCAAGATCGTGGAGGGGGACTATGGCTACACCTTC.

This clonotype came up many times. The chain joins TRBV6-5 to TRBJ1-5; 9 nucleotides align to TRBD1. This CDR3 spans 15 amino acids. V gave up 4 bases and J gave up 7 bases; unmatched junction bases: 8. CDR1 is MNHEY, CDR2 SVGAGI, per germline. CDR3 loop: CASSSSGTGNQPQHF. Here the CDR3 DNA reads TGTGCCAGCAGTTCCTCCGGGACAGGGAACCAGCCCCAGCATTTT.

This clonotype came up a few times. The gene calls are TRBV11-1 and TRBJ2-2; 8 bases agree with TRBD2. CDR1 SGHAT and CDR2 FQDESV come from the germline V gene (reference sequence). This CDR3 has 16 amino acids. V lost 2 bases and J lost 0; bases outside the gene matches: 2. The CDR3 region is CASSLKRESNTGELFF. The CDR3 coding sequence is TGTGCCAGCAGCTTAAAGCGGGAGTCGAACACCGGGGAGCTGTTTTTT.

This chain joins TRBV28 and TRBJ1-1; D is unclear. The CDR3 loop spans 12 amino acids. Germline loops: CDR1 MDHEN, CDR2 SYDVKM. Trimming pared 6 bases from V and 5 bases from J, leaving 10 bases between. In DNA, the CDR3 is TGTGCCAGCAGGCGAACTCGGACTGAAGCTTTCTTT. As protein: CASRRTRTEAFF.

This clonotype was counted a single time. The chain employs TRBV19 and TRBJ1-2; D is undetermined. CDR1 is LNHDA, CDR2 SQIVND, per germline (reference sequence). Trimming took 6 bases from V and 1 from J, leaving 18 bases between them. This CDR3 has 16 residues. The CDR3 here is CASSHLPGPDNYGYTF. The CDR3 DNA is TGTGCCAGTAGCCATTTGCCCGGGCCTGATAACTATGGCTACACCTTC.

The gene calls are TRBV11-1 and TRBJ2-6; D may match TRBD1 or TRBD2 (5 bases each). Germline V gives CDR1 SGHAT, CDR2 FQDESV (reference sequence). The V and J ends lost 5 bases and 4 bases respectively, with 21 bases between them. CDR3 size: 18 residues. The CDR3 region has the DNA TGTGCCAGCAGCGCGAGAGGGACGGCCGCGGAGGGGGCCAACGTCCTGACTTTC. It encodes CASSARGTAAEGANVLTF. The variable domain in full, completed from reference TRBV11-1 and TRBJ2-6, reads EAEVAQSPRYKITEKSQAVAFWCDPISGHATLYWYRQILGQGPELLVQFQDESVVDDSQLPKDRFSAERLKGVDSTLKIQPAELGDSAMYLCASSARGTAAEGANVLTFGAGSRLTVL.

The sample holds many counts of this clonotype. Here the CDR3 reads CASSTGGTQPQHF. CDR3 in DNA: TGTGCCAGCAGTACGGGAGGGACTCAGCCCCAGCATTTT. This rearrangement joins TRBV6-5 to TRBJ1-5, with D tentatively TRBD1 (5 bases). Trimming left V 5 bases short and J 6 bases short, with 11 bases between. Germline lookup yields CDR1 MNHEY and CDR2 SVGAGI. The CDR3 has 13 residues.